The 18 T cell receptor beta chains in this list originate from one sample, sequenced in a study of T cell responses to AZD1222 COVID-19 vaccine. Method: immunoSEQ multiplex PCR; TCRdb's copy keeps in-frame clones and lacks some. Here the sample spans 120,000 to 150,000 clones, 90% to 95% being singletons. The sample in question was peripheral blood, obtained on day 0 of MenACWY control vaccination. Receptors were obtained from an adult in good health.

This rearrangement joins TRBV27 to TRBJ1-6; TRBD1 agrees at 8 bases. Germline trimming cut 6 bases from V and 0 bases from J; bases unmatched to any gene: 1. Germline loops: CDR1 MNHEY, CDR2 SMNVEV (reference sequence). The CDR3 consists of 15 residues. As DNA, the CDR3 is TGTGCCAGCAGCGACAGGGGCTCCTATAATTCACCCCTCCACTTT. It is translated as CASSDRGSYNSPLHF.

V gene TRBV7-2 combines with J gene TRBJ2-7; D could derive from TRBD1 or TRBD2 (5 bases each). V gave up 7 bases and J gave up 2 bases, with 12 bases separating them. Per germline, CDR1 SGHTA and CDR2 FQGNSA. The CDR3 runs 13 residues. CDR3 DNA sequence: TGTGCCAGCACAGGGACGGCCACCTACGAGCAGTACTTC. It is translated as CASTGTATYEQYF.

This chain joins TRBV5-5 and TRBJ1-5; no clear D. Germline lookup yields CDR1 SGHKS and CDR2 YYEKEE (reference sequence). This CDR3 contains 13 residues. V gave up 1 base and J gave up 2 bases, with 4 bases separating them. The DNA of the CDR3 is TGTGCCAGCAGCTTGTTAGGCAATCAGCCCCAGCATTTT. Its protein is CASSLLGNQPQHF.

The chain is built from TRBV5-1 and TRBJ1-6; no clear D gene. Deletions cut 0 bases from V and 2 bases from J, with 12 bases between. CDR3 length equals 17 residues. The germline CDR1 and CDR2 sequences are SGHRS and YFSETQ. CDR3 coding DNA: TGCGCCAGCAGCTTGGCCGAAGGGAGTACCTATAATTCACCCCTCCACTTT. This translates into CASSLAEGSTYNSPLHF. The variable domain in full, with the rest retrieved from reference TRBV5-1 and TRBJ1-6, is KAGVTQTPRYLIKTRGQQVTLSCSPISGHRSVSWYQQTPGQGLQFLFEYFSETQRNKGNFPGRFSGRQFSNSRSEMNVSTLELGDSALYLCASSLAEGSTYNSPLHFGNGTRLTVT.

The J gene is TRBJ2-1, the V gene TRBV5-1; 9 bases agree with TRBD2. There are 15 residues in the CDR3. Germline loops: CDR1 SGHRS, CDR2 YFSETQ. The junction had 3 bases not matched to a gene; V was cut back by 4 bases and J by 1 base. The CDR3: CASSASGRSYNEQFF. The CDR3 DNA is TGCGCCAGCAGCGCCAGCGGGAGGTCCTACAATGAGCAGTTCTTC.

This clone was observed once. This chain connects TRBV19 to TRBJ1-3, with D possibly matching TRBD1 (5 bases). Germline V gene sequence: CDR1 LNHDA, CDR2 SQIVND (reference sequence). This CDR3 comprises 17 residues. V was pared by 4 bases and J by 0 bases, with 16 bases between. CDR3 sequence: CASSRSLTADSGNTIYF. The CDR3 DNA sequence: TGTGCCAGTAGTAGATCGCTGACAGCCGACTCTGGAAACACCATATATTTT.

The V and J genes are TRBV19 and TRBJ1-4, with D tentatively TRBD1 (5 bases). CDR1 LNHDA and CDR2 SQIVND come from the germline V gene (reference sequence). The CDR3 has 14 amino acids. Deletions cut 4 bases from V and 3 bases from J, with 9 bases between. CDR3 DNA: TGTGCCAGTAGTAAAGACAGCCCTAATGAAAAACTGTTTTTT. Translated: CASSKDSPNEKLFF.

This rearrangement joins TRBV5-6 to TRBJ1-1; the D is unclear. This CDR3 is 13 amino acids long. V gave up 0 bases and J gave up 4 bases, with 7 bases separating them. Germline CDR1 SGHDT, CDR2 YYEEEE. The DNA of the CDR3 is TGTGCCAGCAGCTTGGTGGGCCTCACTGAAGCTTTCTTT. As protein: CASSLVGLTEAFF.

This sequence joins TRBV5-1 and TRBJ1-2; D unresolved. This CDR3 spans 13 amino acids. Trimming removed 2 bases from V and 8 bases from J, with 13 bases in between. CDR1 is SGHRS, CDR2 YFSETQ, per germline. CDR3 region: CASSFNGWEGYTF. Here the CDR3 DNA reads TGCGCCAGCAGCTTTAACGGATGGGAGGGCTACACCTTC.

There are a few counts of this clone. The rearrangement links TRBV19 to TRBJ1-1; 10 bases map to TRBD1. Germline CDR1 LNHDA, CDR2 SQIVND (reference sequence). This CDR3 contains 14 residues. J was trimmed by 4 bases and V by 3 bases; bases with no gene match: 2. Here the CDR3 reads CASSIRDRGTEAFF. CDR3 nucleotides: TGTGCCAGTAGTATCCGGGACAGGGGCACTGAAGCTTTCTTT.

CDR3: CASSQVADRERVRRAFF. CDR3 bases: TGTGCCAGCAGCCAAGTGGCGGACAGGGAGAGAGTGAGACGAGCTTTCTTT. The V and J genes are TRBV3-1 (or the pseudogene TRBV3-2) and TRBJ1-1; 8 positions agree with TRBD1. The CDR3 runs 17 residues. Germline CDR1 is LGHDT and CDR2 is YNNKEL (reference sequence). J lost 10 bases, V lost 1 base, and 17 bases had no gene match.

V is TRBV24-1 and J is TRBJ2-1; 7 bases fit TRBD2. Germline CDR1 KGHDR, CDR2 SFDVKD. V shed 4 bases, J shed 8 bases, and the junction held 10 bases outside the gene matches. This CDR3 spans 15 amino acids. The CDR3 region has the DNA TGTGCCACCAGTGACCCCGTGGAGGGGAGGGATGAGCAGTTCTTC. Its translation: CATSDPVEGRDEQFF.

The chain links TRBV5-4 to TRBJ1-2; D is unclear. CDR1 and CDR2 from the germline V gene are SGHNT and YYREEE (reference sequence). The CDR3 sequence is 14 residues long. Trimming removed 1 base from V and 0 bases from J, with 7 bases in between. DNA for the CDR3: TGTGCCAGCAGCTTGCTTTCCACTAACTATGGCTACACCTTC. Translated, it gives CASSLLSTNYGYTF. Full variable domain (missing parts from reference TRBV5-4 and TRBJ1-2): ETGVTQSPTHLIKTRGQQVTLRCSSQSGHNTVSWYQQALGQGPQFIFQYYREEENGRGNFPPRFSGLQFPNYSSELNVNALELDDSALYLCASSLLSTNYGYTFGSGTRLTVV.

This clone was recorded only once. The CDR3 DNA follows: TGTGCCAGCAGCTTCGTCCCGGCGGGGCTCACCGGGGAGCTGTTTTTT. As protein: CASSFVPAGLTGELFF. This sequence joins TRBV7-3 and TRBJ2-2, with D perhaps TRBD2 (6 bases). The CDR3 extends over 16 amino acids. The germline gives CDR1 SGHTA, CDR2 FQGTGA. Trimming cost V 3 bases and J 4 bases, with 15 bases left between them.

The chain links TRBV24-1 to TRBJ2-1, with D maybe TRBD1 (5 bases). The germline gives CDR1 KGHDR, CDR2 SFDVKD. This CDR3 contains 13 residues. V shed 8 bases and J shed 2 bases, with 9 bases lying between them. For the CDR3, the DNA is TGTGCCACCACCCAGGGTCCCTACAATGAGCAGTTCTTC. It codes for CATTQGPYNEQFF.

The V gene is TRBV28, the J gene TRBJ2-7; 9 bases are shared with TRBD2. The CDR3 length is 14 residues. Trimming removed 5 bases from V and 9 bases from J; junction bases left unmatched: 11. The germline CDR1 and CDR2 sequences are MDHEN and SYDVKM. CDR3 protein: CASSRLAAPSGQYF. For the CDR3, the DNA is TGTGCCAGCAGTCGACTAGCGGCCCCATCGGGGCAGTACTTC.

This chain links TRBV18 with TRBJ2-3, with D perhaps TRBD2 (5 bases). Germline lookup yields CDR1 KGHSH and CDR2 LQKENI. The CDR3 extends over 15 amino acids. Trimming left V 2 bases short and J 3 bases short, with 12 bases between. CDR3 protein: CASSPRGIVTDTQYF. CDR3 coding DNA: TGTGCCAGCTCACCAAGAGGGATCGTTACAGATACGCAGTATTTT.

This chain links TRBV6-5 with TRBJ1-1; TRBD1 matches 8 bases. Trimming removed 7 bases from V and 5 bases from J; junction bases left unmatched: 9. This CDR3 is built from 14 residues. The germline gives CDR1 MNHEY, CDR2 SVGAGI. CDR3 amino acids: CASTGQGAVTEAFF. Written as DNA, the CDR3 is TGTGCCAGCACTGGGCAGGGGGCGGTTACTGAAGCTTTCTTT.